The sequence of this TCR beta chain was determined in a study of T cells in Graves' hyperthyroidism and ophthalmopathy. On the study more broadly: Upon initial diagnosis and before any treatment, peripheral blood was collected. Study findings and constraints: Ophthalmopathy was model-predicted a median approximately six months pre-onset. Peripheral blood also featured most of the thyroid clonotypes expanded above 0.001.

This clonotype was picked up a small number of times. Its target is not known. Researchers amplified the TCR beta CDR3 regions from RNA transcripts. Primed by the HTBI set, a first-round RT-PCR was run on the TCR CDR3. From the multiplex PCR reads, TCRdb called clonotypes with MiXCR, one entry per CDR3 protein. The sample records 340,000 or so distinct CDR3 sequences, around a sixth being singletons. Based on clinical symptoms, serum thyroxine and TRAb, thyroid ultrasound and orbital computed tomography, diagnoses were reached. The V gene end was trimmed by 2 bases and the J gene end by 10 bases; junction bases not matched to a gene: 4. CDR3 size: 13 residues. Germline loops: CDR1 SGHTA, CDR2 FQGTGA.

Specimen: blood. The chain has TRBV7-3 and TRBJ2-1, with 8 bases fitting TRBD2. The clonotype originates from a woman aged 50 to 60 with Graves' hyperthyroidism. The CDR3 protein is CASSLFREGEQFF. DNA of the CDR3: TGTGCCAGCAGCTTATTCCGGGAGGGAGAGCAGTTCTTC.